Shown below are 5 T cell receptor beta chains from a single sample sequenced in a study of blood T cell repertoires in COVID-19. Assay: immunoSEQ multiplex PCR; the TCRdb copy retains only in-frame clones and omits some. This table has over 85,000 clones, 80% to 90% appearing once. Sequencing was done on a sample of peripheral blood. Receptors were obtained from a woman aged 60 to 75 with acute or convalescent COVID-19.

The rearrangement joins TRBV7-9 to TRBJ2-3; 11 nucleotides match TRBD2. The CDR3 extends over 16 amino acids. The trim removed 5 bases at V and 5 bases at J, leaving 9 bases unmatched. Per the germline V gene, CDR1 is SEHNR and CDR2 is FQNEAQ (reference sequence). CDR3 in DNA: TGTGCCAGCAGCCCCATTAGCGGGGGGGCCAAAGATACGCAGTATTTT. Its protein product is CASSPISGGAKDTQYF. Using reference TRBV7-9 and TRBJ2-3 for the parts outside the CDR3, the full variable domain is DTGVSQNPRHKITKRGQNVTFRCDPISEHNRLYWYRQTLGQGPEFLTYFQNEAQLEKSRLLSDRFSAERPKGSFSTLEIQRTEQGDSAMYLCASSPISGGAKDTQYFGPGTRLTVL.

This clone has more than one count but fewer than ten. The rearrangement joins TRBV18 to TRBJ1-5, with D perhaps TRBD1 (5 bases). This CDR3 is 17 amino acids long. The germline CDR1 and CDR2 sequences are KGHSH and LQKENI. V gave up 2 bases and J gave up 4 bases, with 18 bases separating them. CDR3 sequence reads: CASSPSSLGRTNQPQHF. The CDR3 DNA is TGTGCCAGCTCACCATCCTCGCTTGGACGGACAAATCAGCCCCAGCATTTT.

This CDR3 reads CASSLSQGVWNIQYF. The DNA of the CDR3 is TGTGCCAGCAGCTTATCCCAGGGGGTATGGAACATTCAGTACTTC. The V gene is TRBV7-9, the J gene TRBJ2-4, with TRBD1 identical over 7 bases. In germline, CDR1 is SEHNR, CDR2 FQNEAQ (reference sequence). This CDR3 contains 15 residues. V trimming: 2 bases; J trimming: 7 bases; junction bases outside the gene matches: 8. The full variable domain, with the rest looked up from reference TRBV7-9 and TRBJ2-4, is DTGVSQNPRHKITKRGQNVTFRCDPISEHNRLYWYRQTLGQGPEFLTYFQNEAQLEKSRLLSDRFSAERPKGSFSTLEIQRTEQGDSAMYLCASSLSQGVWNIQYFGAGTRLSVL.

V and J are TRBV28 and TRBJ2-3, with 7 bases that match TRBD2. J lost 1 base, V lost 2 bases, and 6 bases had no gene match. Germline V lookup: CDR1 MDHEN, CDR2 SYDVKM. This CDR3 is 16 amino acids long. The CDR3: CASSLDRAGGTDTQYF. DNA of the CDR3: TGTGCCAGCAGTTTAGATAGGGCGGGGGGCACAGATACGCAGTATTTT.

The chain has TRBV18 and TRBJ1-4, with D possibly being TRBD1 (5 bases). The germline V gene encodes CDR1 KGHSH and CDR2 LQKENI. The V end lost 3 bases, the J end lost 8 bases, and 10 bases lay between the germline ends. This CDR3 contains 13 residues. This chain's CDR3 is CASSPYRQEKLFF. The DNA for the CDR3 is TGTGCCAGCTCACCCTATAGACAGGAAAAACTGTTTTTT. The whole variable domain, remainder taken from reference TRBV18 and TRBJ1-4, is NAGVMQNPRHLVRRRGQEARLRCSPMKGHSHVYWYRQLPEEGLKFMVYLQKENIIDESGMPKERFSAEFPKEGPSILRIQQVVRGDSAAYFCASSPYRQEKLFFGSGTQLSVL.